These 28 T cell receptor beta chains were all obtained from the same sample, sequenced in a study of beta chain features in type 1 diabetes. Overall study results and limits: People with Type 1 diabetes carried modestly yet significantly shorter TCRB CDR3s in all four CD4+ subsets.

The sequenced template was cDNA made from the entire isolated RNA. Libraries were prepared by immunoSEQ multiplex PCR; TCRdb keeps only in-frame clonotypes and omits some of them. There are 600,000 or so clones in the sample; under 15% occur only once, and roughly 0.12% lies in the top ten. These receptors lack a known antigen. Specimen: naive CD4+ T cells from blood. The receptors here all came from a man aged 25-40 years with type 1 diabetes.

The chain joins TRBV5-1 to TRBJ1-4; 8 bases line up with TRBD1. This CDR3 is built from 14 residues. With 4 bases clipped from V and 5 bases from J, the junction kept 4 bases outside the gene matches. Germline V lookup: CDR1 SGHRS, CDR2 YFSETQ. CDR3 coding DNA: TGCGCCAGCAGCGGACAGGGATTAAATGAAAAACTGTTTTTT. It is translated as CASSGQGLNEKLFF.

This clone was seen a handful of times. CDR3 in DNA: TGTGCCAGCAGGGGAACAACTAATGAAAAACTGTTTTTT. It encodes CASRGTTNEKLFF. J is TRBJ1-4 and V is TRBV28; unclear D gene. CDR3 size: 13 residues. Germline V gene data show CDR1 as MDHEN and CDR2 as SYDVKM. V lost 6 bases and J lost 0, with 5 bases in between. The full variable domain, completed using reference TRBV28 and TRBJ1-4, is DVKVTQSSRYLVKRTGEKVFLECVQDMDHENMFWYRQDPGLGLRLIYFSYDVKMKEKGDIPEGYSVSREKKERFSLILESASTNQTSMYLCASRGTTNEKLFFGSGTQLSVL.

This clone was found a few times. The genes are TRBV7-2 and TRBJ2-5, with TRBD2 as a possible D gene (6 bases). This CDR3 contains 14 residues. The ends were cut back, 4 bases at V and 0 bases at J, with 9 bases in the middle. Germline CDR1 is SGHTA and CDR2 is FQGNSA. Here the CDR3 reads CASSSGGYQETQYF. CDR3 bases: TGTGCCAGCAGCTCTGGGGGGTACCAAGAGACCCAGTACTTC. Full variable domain (outside the CDR3, taken from reference TRBV7-2 and TRBJ2-5): GAGVSQSPSNKVTEKGKDVELRCDPISGHTALYWYRQSLGQGLEFLIYFQGNSAPDKSGLPSDRFSAERTGGSVSTLTIQRTQQEDSAVYLCASSSGGYQETQYFGPGTRLLVL.

The genes are TRBV30 and TRBJ1-2; TRBD1 matches 7 bases. From germline, CDR1 is GTSNPN and CDR2 SVGIG (reference sequence). V shed 1 base and J 6 bases; nucleotides not matched to a gene: 11. The CDR3 totals 15 residues. The CDR3 protein is CAWSAGTALIDGYTF. Written as DNA, the CDR3 is TGTGCCTGGAGTGCCGGGACAGCGCTCATAGATGGCTACACCTTC.

The chain joins TRBV19 to TRBJ2-5; TRBD1 agrees at 11 bases. This CDR3 has 13 residues. J lost 5 bases, V lost 6 bases, and 2 bases had no gene match. Per the germline V gene, CDR1 is LNHDA and CDR2 is SQIVND (reference sequence). Written as DNA, the CDR3 is TGTGCCAGTAGAAGGGACAGGGGGGAGACCCAGTACTTC. It translates to CASRRDRGETQYF.

This clone was detected only a few times. V gene TRBV10-1 combines with J gene TRBJ2-3, with 7 positions matching TRBD1. Trimming took 0 bases from V and 3 from J; bases not matched to a gene: 6. The CDR3 has 16 residues. Germline V gene data show CDR1 as WNHNN and CDR2 as SYGVQD (reference sequence). CDR3 residues: CASSESVTGETDTQYF. The CDR3 coding sequence is TGCGCCAGCAGTGAGTCGGTTACAGGGGAGACAGATACGCAGTATTTT.

V and J are TRBV5-6 and TRBJ2-3; 13 bases align to TRBD2. The CDR3 has 17 amino acids. V was pared by 1 base and J by 4 bases, with 6 bases of the junction left unmatched. Germline values: CDR1 SGHDT, CDR2 YYEEEE. The CDR3 spells CASSLRLAGGAPDTQYF. DNA for the CDR3: TGTGCCAGCAGCTTGCGACTAGCGGGGGGAGCTCCAGATACGCAGTATTTT.

This chain connects TRBV9 to TRBJ2-3; 11 bases match TRBD2. The CDR3 consists of 18 residues. In germline, CDR1 is SGDLS, CDR2 YYNGEE. The J segment lost 0 bases and the V segment lost 0 bases, leaving 6 bases of the junction unmatched. CDR3 bases: TGTGCCAGCAGCGTAGTCGGGACTAGCGGATCTAGCACAGATACGCAGTATTTT. Translation: CASSVVGTSGSSTDTQYF.

This clone has just a few counts. This sequence joins TRBV19 and TRBJ2-4; D remains ambiguous. V lost 2 bases and J 0 bases, leaving 8 bases between the germline ends. Germline CDR1 and CDR2: LNHDA and SQIVND (reference sequence). The CDR3 extends over 15 amino acids. The chain's CDR3 is CASSIINVAKNIQYF. The CDR3 DNA is TGTGCCAGTAGTATAATCAACGTAGCCAAAAACATTCAGTACTTC.

This clone showed up just a few times. The genes are TRBV19 and TRBJ2-2; D possibly corresponds to TRBD2 (6 bases). CDR3 length: 15 residues. With 6 bases removed from V and 1 base from J, the gap between germline ends came to 12 bases. CDR1 is LNHDA, CDR2 SQIVND, per germline (reference sequence). CDR3 sequence (DNA): TGTGCCAGTAGCGAATCCGGGGGGAACACCGGGGAGCTGTTTTTT. This sequence encodes CASSESGGNTGELFF.

The rearrangement uses TRBV5-1 and TRBJ2-3; 9 bases line up with TRBD1. The CDR3 sequence is 16 residues long. J gave up 3 bases and V 3 bases, and 8 bases lay outside the gene matches. The germline V gene encodes CDR1 SGHRS and CDR2 YFSETQ. DNA of the CDR3: TGCGCCAGCAGCTGGGGGGACAGGGAATGGACAGATACGCAGTATTTT. Its protein is CASSWGDREWTDTQYF.

The genes are TRBV29-1 and TRBJ2-3; unclear D gene. V lost 2 bases and J 3 bases, leaving 9 bases between the germline ends. The CDR3 runs 13 residues. Germline CDR1 is SQVTM and CDR2 is ANQGSEA. The CDR3 nucleotides read TGCAGCGTTGAAAAGTACGAGACAGATACGCAGTATTTT. Translation gives CSVEKYETDTQYF.

The genes are TRBV6-1 and TRBJ1-5; TRBD1 matches 7 bases. Germline CDR1 reads MNHNS; CDR2 reads SASEGT. The CDR3 length is 13 residues. J was trimmed by 4 bases and V by 5 bases; bases with no gene match: 2. The CDR3 here is CASSLQGNQPQHF. In DNA form, the CDR3 reads TGTGCCAGCAGTTTACAGGGGAATCAGCCCCAGCATTTT.

The rearrangement uses TRBV4-2 and TRBJ2-5; 12 nucleotides line up with TRBD2. The CDR3 is 16 amino acids. Trimming took 1 base from V and 2 from J; bases not matched to a gene: 2. The germline CDR1 and CDR2 sequences are LGHNA and YNFKEQ. In nucleotides, the CDR3 is TGTGCCAGCAGCCAAGCCCTAGCGGGGGGGCAAGAGACCCAGTACTTC. It encodes CASSQALAGGQETQYF.

The rearrangement joins TRBV9 to TRBJ2-5; TRBD1 aligns across 8 bases. Germline CDR1 is SGDLS and CDR2 is YYNGEE. The CDR3 runs to 16 residues. V lost 0 bases, J lost 5 bases, and 9 bases stayed unmatched. The chain's CDR3 is CASSVARQGTQETQYF. The CDR3 coding sequence is TGTGCCAGCAGCGTAGCAAGACAGGGGACGCAGGAGACCCAGTACTTC. Looking up the rest from reference TRBV9 and TRBJ2-5 gives the full variable domain: DSGVTQTPKHLITATGQRVTLRCSPRSGDLSVYWYQQSLDQGLQFLIQYYNGEERAKGNILERFSAQQFPDLHSELNLSSLELGDSALYFCASSVARQGTQETQYFGPGTRLLVL.

This clone showed up just a few times. The V call is TRBV5-6, the J call TRBJ2-5; unclear D gene. The length of the CDR3 is 13 residues. The V gene's germline CDR1 is SGHDT and CDR2 YYEEEE. V lost 1 base to trimming and J lost 1 base, with 5 bases between them. CDR3 residues: CASSLIAQETQYF. The DNA for the CDR3 is TGTGCCAGCAGCTTGATAGCCCAAGAGACCCAGTACTTC.

This clone was seen more than once but under ten times. This chain joins TRBV18 and TRBJ1-2, with unresolved D. Germline assignment: CDR1 KGHSH and CDR2 LQKENI. This CDR3 spans 15 amino acids. Trimming cost V 6 bases and J 4 bases, with 18 bases left between them. The chain's CDR3 is CASSTLEGLGYGYTF. The CDR3 coding sequence is TGTGCCAGCTCTACACTGGAGGGTCTGGGCTATGGCTACACCTTC.

The chain recombines TRBV14 with TRBJ1-6; D remains unclear. Trimming stripped 1 base from V and 9 bases from J, with 7 bases between. Germline CDR1 SGHDN, CDR2 FVKESK. This CDR3 is built from 13 residues. The CDR3 spells CASSQGDGSPLHF. The CDR3 region has the DNA TGTGCCAGCAGCCAAGGAGACGGTTCACCCCTCCACTTT.

Only a few counts were recorded for this clone. The gene calls are TRBV7-9 and TRBJ1-4; no clear D. The CDR3 contains 15 residues. Deletions cut 7 bases from V and 5 bases from J, with 17 bases between. The V gene's germline CDR1 is SEHNR and CDR2 FQNEAQ (reference sequence). The CDR3 is CASTQTGRTNEKLFF. DNA of the CDR3: TGTGCCAGCACCCAAACGGGGAGGACGAATGAAAAACTGTTTTTT. The full variable domain, its missing parts supplied by reference TRBV7-9 and TRBJ1-4, is DTGVSQNPRHKITKRGQNVTFRCDPISEHNRLYWYRQTLGQGPEFLTYFQNEAQLEKSRLLSDRFSAERPKGSFSTLEIQRTEQGDSAMYLCASTQTGRTNEKLFFGSGTQLSVL.

In the case of this clone: The sample has other DNA sequences that encode this CDR3 too. The chain joins TRBV2 to TRBJ2-5; D remains unclear. The CDR3 runs 13 residues. Per germline, CDR1 SNHLY and CDR2 FYNNEI. V was trimmed by 4 bases and J by 2 bases, leaving 8 bases between them. CDR3 bases: TGTGCCAGCAGTGGTGACTCACAAGAGACCCAGTACTTC. This sequence encodes CASSGDSQETQYF.

This clone was seen only a few times. The V gene is TRBV4-3, the J gene TRBJ1-5; TRBD1 agrees at 8 bases. Looked up from germline, CDR1 is LGHNA and CDR2 is YSLEER. V shed 4 bases and J 3 bases; nucleotides not matched to a gene: 5. This CDR3 comprises 15 residues. The CDR3 DNA follows: TGCGCCAGCAGCCGGACGACAGGGGACAATCAGCCCCAGCATTTT. Encoded protein: CASSRTTGDNQPQHF.

The chain combines TRBV9 with TRBJ2-5; D tentatively reads TRBD1 or TRBD2 (6 bases each). Trimming stripped 4 bases from V and 5 bases from J, with 15 bases between. This CDR3 comprises 14 residues. The germline V gene encodes CDR1 SGDLS and CDR2 YYNGEE. As DNA, the CDR3 is TGTGCCAGCAGCCCATCGGGGGCGGGGGAGACCCAGTACTTC. This codes for CASSPSGAGETQYF.

J is TRBJ2-3 and V is TRBV11-2, with a weak D call TRBD2 (6 bases). The CDR3 has 14 amino acids. Trimming cost V 2 bases and J 7 bases, with 13 bases left between them. CDR1 SGHAT and CDR2 FQNNGV come from the germline V gene. This chain's CDR3 is CASSLPLGTYTQYF. CDR3 nucleotide sequence: TGTGCCAGCAGCTTACCACTCGGGACTTATACGCAGTATTTT. Based on the CDR3 plus reference TRBV11-2 and TRBJ2-3, the full variable domain is EAGVAQSPRYKIIEKRQSVAFWCNPISGHATLYWYQQILGQGPKLLIQFQNNGVVDDSQLPKDRFSAERLKGVDSTLKIQPAKLEDSAVYLCASSLPLGTYTQYFGPGTRLTVL.

V gene TRBV25-1 combines with J gene TRBJ2-3, with a tentative D call TRBD1 (5 bases). Germline assignment: CDR1 MGHDK and CDR2 SYGVNS. The CDR3 is 17 residues long. V was shortened by 4 bases and J by 1 base, with 18 bases between the two germline ends. The CDR3 DNA follows: TGTGCCAGCAGTGGGTTCTCGACAGTCGGACGCACAGATACGCAGTATTTT. Translated, it gives CASSGFSTVGRTDTQYF.

Details on this clone: Other DNA sequences within the sample encode an identical CDR3. V is TRBV5-1 and J is TRBJ2-1; 8 bases line up with TRBD1. CDR3 length: 15 amino acids. J was trimmed by 4 bases and V by 0 bases; bases with no gene match: 3. Germline V gene lookup returns CDR1 SGHRS and CDR2 YFSETQ. The CDR3 sequence: CASSLATGAYNEQFF. In nucleotides, the CDR3 is TGCGCCAGCAGCTTGGCGACAGGGGCATACAATGAGCAGTTCTTC. The entire variable domain, with the rest obtained from reference TRBV5-1 and TRBJ2-1, is as follows: KAGVTQTPRYLIKTRGQQVTLSCSPISGHRSVSWYQQTPGQGLQFLFEYFSETQRNKGNFPGRFSGRQFSNSRSEMNVSTLELGDSALYLCASSLATGAYNEQFFGPGTRLTVL.

In this sample, this clone turned up a few times. The V and J genes are TRBV7-2 and TRBJ1-6; possibly TRBD1 for D (5 bases). The length of the CDR3 is 16 residues. Germline assignment: CDR1 SGHTA and CDR2 FQGNSA. Trimming pared 3 bases from V and 9 bases from J, leaving 18 bases between. For the CDR3, the DNA is TGTGCCAGCAGCTTCATCTCCGGGGCCGGAGGTTCACCCCTCCACTTT. Amino acids: CASSFISGAGGSPLHF.

This clone was observed a few times. CDR3 nucleotides: TGTGCCAGCAGCTTGCATGGGGGCCAACAAGAGACCCAGTACTTC. Its translation: CASSLHGGQQETQYF. The V and J genes are TRBV7-9 and TRBJ2-5, with D possibly matching TRBD1 (6 bases). The CDR3 is 15 amino acids. Germline loops: CDR1 SEHNR, CDR2 FQNEAQ (reference sequence). V lost 3 bases and J lost 2, with 13 bases in between.

V and J are TRBV2 and TRBJ1-3; no reliable D call. CDR3 length: 14 amino acids. V lost 1 base, J lost 4 bases, and 8 bases lay in between. The germline gives CDR1 SNHLY, CDR2 FYNNEI. The CDR3 coding sequence is TGTGCCAGCAGTGAAGTAACGTCGGGAAACACCATATATTTT. Its protein product is CASSEVTSGNTIYF.